This TCR beta chain was recovered during a study of T cells in Graves' hyperthyroidism and ophthalmopathy. Study-level information: Any treatment followed the collection of peripheral blood at initial diagnosis.

Diagnosis of hyperthyroidism was new in patients aged 18 to 65, and its duration was under 2 months. Drawn at first hyperthyroidism diagnosis, the blood sample preceded any ophthalmopathy symptoms. PBMCs were obtained from about 10 ml fresh peripheral blood. Regarding this clonotype: Its ends do not fully match the called genes, so a read error is possible.

CDR1 GTSNPN and CDR2 SVGIG come from the germline V gene (reference sequence). This CDR3 contains 13 residues. What was amplified from RNA transcripts were TCR beta CDR3 regions. The TCR CDR3 was amplified in a first-round RT-PCR using the HTBI primer set. TCRdb itself ran the multiplex PCR reads through MiXCR, one entry per CDR3 protein. The sample contains some 250,000 distinct CDR3 sequences, just over 14% of which appear only once. J is TRBJ1-5 and V is TRBV30, with D possibly matching TRBD1 (5 bases). The sample comprised blood. The clonotype was recovered from a woman in her thirties or forties with Graves' hyperthyroidism that later progressed to Graves' ophthalmopathy. This CDR3 reads CACSVGGGQPQHF. The DNA for the CDR3 is TGTGCCTGTAGTGTGGGGGGGGGTCAGCCCCAGCATTTT.